This TCR beta chain is drawn from a study of blood T cells in healthy people across ages (dated by TCRdb to between 2014 and 2017). In the study overall: In model experiments, template switching captured about one uniquely barcoded TCR beta cDNA molecule for every two T cells. The study measured age-related changes in TCR beta repertoire diversity using deep sequencing normalized with unique cDNA molecular identifiers. Using the same blood draw, the study looked at two additional independent replicas of 1 million unique cDNA reads for two donors, one aged 18 to 30 and the other aged 80 or older. The donors were divided into four age groups: young (average around 16 years), middle-aged (about 40), aged (62) and long-lived (nearly 85). To avoid experimental bias, donors of different ages were distributed randomly across sequencing lanes. Summary of the overall study and its limitations: Observed TCR beta diversity per million T cells fell roughly linearly with age, and a significant reduction was already apparent by age roughly 40. The percentage of naive T cells measured by flow cytometry correlated strongly with observed TCR beta diversity. Because donor CMV infection status was unknown, age-related changes in expanded clonotypes were potentially confounded. Compared with the aged group, more naive CD4+ T cells, fewer expanded clones and increased TCR diversity were shown by the long-lived group, suggesting age selection. Estimates of total diversity from one million sequenced T cells were regarded as lower bounds and underestimates. Since profiling was done on bulk unsorted PBMCs, naive and antigen-experienced compartments could not be conclusively compared.

Library preparation employed 5' RACE. The listed sequencing device is Illumina HiSeq 2500. A second roughly 6 to 11 cycle PCR used a sample-barcoded 5' primer and a J-beta primer mix. Each TCR beta cDNA molecule received a unique molecular identifier from a template-switch 5' adaptor carrying 12 random nucleotides. At least 2.5 million CDR3-containing paired-end reads were obtained from each sample. First-strand cDNA was synthesized from all RNA with the Mint cDNA synthesis kit, primed by a TRBC-specific oligonucleotide. After uracil-DNA glycosylase treatment, a first 18-cycle PCR used universal primers M1SS and BC2_uni_R on all cDNA. Under the source paper's analysis protocol: Each sample was normalized by randomly selecting 1 million high-quality reads, each carrying a distinct molecular identifier. Instead of being binned into consensus sequences, reads that shared molecular identifiers were thrown out. MiTCR, set to a Q25 quality threshold and the strictest error-elimination algorithm, was used for CDR3 identification, clonotype clustering and error correction. A nonparametric unseen species model with Euler transformation was used to estimate a lower bound on total TCR beta diversity. In-frame beta chains were kept once TCRdb had trimmed the public reads at Q25 with fastp and called clones with MiXCR. Rows are combined by CDR3 protein, so each entry shows the most common genes and DNA. These V and J calls are TCRdb output, not the study's own analysis. The sample data list about 700,000 distinct CDR3 sequences, and roughly 32% of these were observed just once. The leading ten clones occupy 15% of the sample.

CDR1 and CDR2, per the germline V gene, are SGHTA and FQGNSA. Taken from cysteine to phenylalanine, the CDR3 has 15 residues. The retained sequence is limited to the CDR3, 45 bases, with the frame set at the first base. The V end gives up 5 bases and the J end 2 bases, leaving 7 bases in the junction not matched to a gene. The donors were a few dozen Caucasian individuals from Russia, aged 6 to 90 years, who were systemically healthy. Each donor gave about 9.8 milliliters of peripheral blood, drawn into EDTA-treated Vacutainer tubes. PBMCs were isolated by Ficoll-Paque density-gradient centrifugation, with at least 6 million obtained per sample. Total RNA, at least 6 micrograms per sample, was extracted from PBMCs with Trizol reagent. For every donor, flow cytometry on a PBMC aliquot measured the percentage of naive CD45RAhigh/CD27high T cells. This clonotype was seen ten or more times. Which antigen it targets is not known. No base quality values were provided; no much bigger clone lies one nucleotide off.

This TCR was sampled from an elderly woman in good health. Donor details come from another sample of the same person, matched by shared clones. The chain uses TRBV7-2 and TRBJ2-3, and 7 bases in between align with TRBD2. The sequenced sample consisted of blood. Read as DNA, the sequence is TGTGCCAGCAGCCTACTAGCGCTTAACACAGATACGCAGTATTTT. This is translated as CASSLLALNTDTQYF. When the CDR3 is completed using the reference TRBV7-2 and TRBJ2-3 genes on either side, the full variable domain is GAGVSQSPSNKVTEKGKDVELRCDPISGHTALYWYRQSLGQGLEFLIYFQGNSAPDKSGLPSDRFSAERTGGSVSTLTIQRTQQEDSAVYLCASSLLALNTDTQYFGPGTRLTVL.